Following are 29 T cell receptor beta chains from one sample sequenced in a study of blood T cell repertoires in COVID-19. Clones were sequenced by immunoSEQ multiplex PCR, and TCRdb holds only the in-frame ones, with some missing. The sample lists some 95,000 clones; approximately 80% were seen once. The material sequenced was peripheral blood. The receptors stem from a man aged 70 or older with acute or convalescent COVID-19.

The CDR3 DNA follows: TGTGCCTGGTACGACAGGGACGGCTACACCTTC. It specifies CAWYDRDGYTF. The J gene is TRBJ1-2, the V gene TRBV30; 7 bases fit TRBD1. Germline CDR1 and CDR2: GTSNPN and SVGIG (reference sequence). The V and J ends lost 5 bases and 8 bases, in that order; junction bases with no gene match: 5. CDR3 size: 11 residues.

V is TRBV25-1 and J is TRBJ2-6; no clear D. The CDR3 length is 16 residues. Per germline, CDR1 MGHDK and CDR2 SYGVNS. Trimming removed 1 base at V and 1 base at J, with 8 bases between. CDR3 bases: TGTGCCAGCAGTGAATCTCGGTTATCTGGGGCCAACGTCCTGACTTTC. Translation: CASSESRLSGANVLTF.

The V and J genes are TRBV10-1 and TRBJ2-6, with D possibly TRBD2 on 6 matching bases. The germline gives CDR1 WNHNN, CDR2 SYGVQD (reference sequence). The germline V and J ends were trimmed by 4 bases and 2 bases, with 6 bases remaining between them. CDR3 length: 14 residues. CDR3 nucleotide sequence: TGCGCCAGCAGTGGGGGGGCTGGGGCCAACGTCCTGACTTTC. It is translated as CASSGGAGANVLTF.

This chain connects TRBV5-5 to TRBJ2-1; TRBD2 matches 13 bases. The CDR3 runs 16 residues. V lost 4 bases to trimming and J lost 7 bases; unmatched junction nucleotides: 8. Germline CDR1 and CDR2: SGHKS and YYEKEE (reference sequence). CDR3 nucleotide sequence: TGTGCCAGCAGCAGCTGGACTAGCGGGAGTTTTAATGAGCAGTTCTTC. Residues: CASSSWTSGSFNEQFF.

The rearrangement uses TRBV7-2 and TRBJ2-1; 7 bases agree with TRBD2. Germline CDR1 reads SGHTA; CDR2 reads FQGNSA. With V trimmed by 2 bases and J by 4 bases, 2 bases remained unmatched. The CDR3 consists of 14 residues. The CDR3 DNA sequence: TGTGCCAGCAGCTTAACGGGGGGTTACAATGAGCAGTTCTTC. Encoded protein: CASSLTGGYNEQFF.

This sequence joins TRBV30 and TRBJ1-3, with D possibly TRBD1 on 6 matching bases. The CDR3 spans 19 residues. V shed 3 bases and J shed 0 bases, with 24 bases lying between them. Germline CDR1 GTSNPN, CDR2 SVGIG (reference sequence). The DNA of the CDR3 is TGTGCCTGGAGCGCAAGGGTAACCCGAGGGGGAACCTCTGGAAACACCATATATTTT. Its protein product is CAWSARVTRGGTSGNTIYF.

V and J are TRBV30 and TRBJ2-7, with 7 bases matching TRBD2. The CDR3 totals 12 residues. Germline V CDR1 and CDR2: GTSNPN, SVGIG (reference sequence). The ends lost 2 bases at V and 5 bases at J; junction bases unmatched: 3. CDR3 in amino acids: CAWSSGRDEQYV. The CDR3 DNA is TGTGCCTGGAGTTCAGGGAGGGACGAGCAGTACGTC.

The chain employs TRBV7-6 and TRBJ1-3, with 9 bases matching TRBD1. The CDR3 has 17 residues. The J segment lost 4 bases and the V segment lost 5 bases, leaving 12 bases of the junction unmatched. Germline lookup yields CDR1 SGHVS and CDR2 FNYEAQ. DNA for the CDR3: TGTGCCAGCAGCCCATTCACCGGACAGGGGTACGGAAACACCATATATTTT. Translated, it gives CASSPFTGQGYGNTIYF. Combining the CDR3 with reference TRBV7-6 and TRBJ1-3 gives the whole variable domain GAGVSQSPRYKVTKRGQDVALRCDPISGHVSLYWYRQALGQGPEFLTYFNYEAQQDKSGLPNDRFSAERPEGSISTLTIQRTEQRDSAMYRCASSPFTGQGYGNTIYFGEGSWLTVV.

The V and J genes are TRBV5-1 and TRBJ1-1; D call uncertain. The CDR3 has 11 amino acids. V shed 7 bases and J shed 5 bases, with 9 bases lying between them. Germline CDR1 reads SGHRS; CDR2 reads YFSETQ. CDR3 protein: CASRGLTEAFF. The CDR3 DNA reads TGCGCCAGCCGCGGACTGACTGAAGCTTTCTTT.

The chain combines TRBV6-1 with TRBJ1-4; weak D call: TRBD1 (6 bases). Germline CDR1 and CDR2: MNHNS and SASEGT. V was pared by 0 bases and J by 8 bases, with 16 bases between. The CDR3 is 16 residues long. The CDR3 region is CASSEARVGAGEKLFF. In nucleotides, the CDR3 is TGTGCCAGCAGTGAAGCGCGGGTGGGGGCAGGGGAAAAACTGTTTTTT.

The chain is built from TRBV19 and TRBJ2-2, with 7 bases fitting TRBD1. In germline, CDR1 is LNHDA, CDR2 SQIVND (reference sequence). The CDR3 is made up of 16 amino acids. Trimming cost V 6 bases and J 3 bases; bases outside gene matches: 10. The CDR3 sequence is CASRRDRAIDTGELFF. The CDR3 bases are TGTGCCAGTAGGAGAGACAGGGCGATAGACACCGGGGAGCTGTTTTTT.

This CDR3 is CASLPTPGEVNYGYTF. In nucleotides, the CDR3 is TGTGCCAGCCTACCAACGCCGGGGGAGGTGAACTATGGCTACACCTTC. The chain combines TRBV7-2 with TRBJ1-2; possible D gene TRBD1, 5 bases. The germline V and J ends were trimmed by 8 bases and 2 bases, with 21 bases remaining between them. The CDR3 totals 16 residues. Per germline, CDR1 SGHTA and CDR2 FQGNSA.

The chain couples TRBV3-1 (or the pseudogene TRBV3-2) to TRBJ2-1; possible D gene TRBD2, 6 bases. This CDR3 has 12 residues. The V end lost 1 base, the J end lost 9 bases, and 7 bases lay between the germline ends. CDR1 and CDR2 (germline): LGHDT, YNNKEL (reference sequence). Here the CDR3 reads CASSQGGVEQFF. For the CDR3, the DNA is TGTGCCAGCAGCCAAGGGGGGGTTGAGCAGTTCTTC.

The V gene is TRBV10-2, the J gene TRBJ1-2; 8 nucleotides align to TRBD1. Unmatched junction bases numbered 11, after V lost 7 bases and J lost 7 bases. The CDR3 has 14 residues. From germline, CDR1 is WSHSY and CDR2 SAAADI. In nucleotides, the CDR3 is TGCGCCAGCACCCCGGGACAGGCTTGGGGTGGCTACACCTTC. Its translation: CASTPGQAWGGYTF.

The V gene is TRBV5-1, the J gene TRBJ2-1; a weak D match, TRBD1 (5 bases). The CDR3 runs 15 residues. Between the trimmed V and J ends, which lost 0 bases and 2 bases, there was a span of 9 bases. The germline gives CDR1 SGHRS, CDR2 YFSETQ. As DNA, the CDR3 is TGCGCCAGCAGCTTGGATACAGGCCCCTACAATGAGCAGTTCTTC. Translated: CASSLDTGPYNEQFF.

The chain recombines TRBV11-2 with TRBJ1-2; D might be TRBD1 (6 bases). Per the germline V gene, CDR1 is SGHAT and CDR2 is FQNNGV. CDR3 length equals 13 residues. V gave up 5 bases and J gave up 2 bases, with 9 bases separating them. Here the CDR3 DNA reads TGTGCCAGCAGCAAGGACAGAAACTATGGCTACACCTTC. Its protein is CASSKDRNYGYTF.

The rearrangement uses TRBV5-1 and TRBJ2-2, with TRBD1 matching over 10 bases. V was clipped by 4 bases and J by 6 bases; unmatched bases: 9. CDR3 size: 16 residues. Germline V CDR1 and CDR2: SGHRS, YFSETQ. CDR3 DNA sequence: TGCGCCAGCAGCCCGGGGACAGGGGTGACACCCGGGGAGCTGTTTTTT. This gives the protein CASSPGTGVTPGELFF.

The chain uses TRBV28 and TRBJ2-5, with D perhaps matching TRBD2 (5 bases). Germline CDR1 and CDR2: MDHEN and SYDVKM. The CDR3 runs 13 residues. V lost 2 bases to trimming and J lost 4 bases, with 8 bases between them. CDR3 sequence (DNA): TGTGCCAGCAGTTTAAGAGGGTTAGAGACCCAGTACTTC. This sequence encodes CASSLRGLETQYF. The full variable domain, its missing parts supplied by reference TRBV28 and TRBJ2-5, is DVKVTQSSRYLVKRTGEKVFLECVQDMDHENMFWYRQDPGLGLRLIYFSYDVKMKEKGDIPEGYSVSREKKERFSLILESASTNQTSMYLCASSLRGLETQYFGPGTRLLVL.

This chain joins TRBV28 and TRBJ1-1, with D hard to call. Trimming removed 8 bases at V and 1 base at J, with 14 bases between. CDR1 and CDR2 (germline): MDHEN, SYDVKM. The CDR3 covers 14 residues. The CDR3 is CASATEPRNTEAFF. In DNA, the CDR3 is TGTGCCAGCGCGACGGAGCCCAGGAACACTGAAGCTTTCTTT.

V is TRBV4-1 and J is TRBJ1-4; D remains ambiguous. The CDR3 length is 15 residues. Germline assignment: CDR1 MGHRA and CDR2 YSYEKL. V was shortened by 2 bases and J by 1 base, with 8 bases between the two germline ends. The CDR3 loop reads CASSQSTLTNEKLFF. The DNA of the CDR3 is TGCGCCAGCAGCCAATCGACTTTAACTAATGAAAAACTGTTTTTT.

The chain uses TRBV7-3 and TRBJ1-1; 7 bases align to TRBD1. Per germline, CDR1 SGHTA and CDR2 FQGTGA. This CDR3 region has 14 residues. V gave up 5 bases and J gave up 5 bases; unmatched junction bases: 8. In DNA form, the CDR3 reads TGTGCCAGCAGCCGCGGGACAGAGGGAACTGAAGCTTTCTTT. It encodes CASSRGTEGTEAFF.

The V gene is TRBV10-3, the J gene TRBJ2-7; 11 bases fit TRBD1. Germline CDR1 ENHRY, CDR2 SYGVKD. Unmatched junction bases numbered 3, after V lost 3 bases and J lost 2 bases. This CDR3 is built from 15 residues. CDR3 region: CAISDRDRGTYEQYF. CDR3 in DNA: TGTGCCATCAGTGACCGGGACAGGGGGACCTACGAGCAGTACTTC.

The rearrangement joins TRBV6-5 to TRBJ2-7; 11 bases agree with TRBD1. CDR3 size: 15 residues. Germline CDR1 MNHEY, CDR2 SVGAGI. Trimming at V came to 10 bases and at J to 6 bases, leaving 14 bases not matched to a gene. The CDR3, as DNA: TGTGCCACCAAAGGACAGGGGGCGAGCGGGGCCGAGCAGTACGTC. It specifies CATKGQGASGAEQYV.

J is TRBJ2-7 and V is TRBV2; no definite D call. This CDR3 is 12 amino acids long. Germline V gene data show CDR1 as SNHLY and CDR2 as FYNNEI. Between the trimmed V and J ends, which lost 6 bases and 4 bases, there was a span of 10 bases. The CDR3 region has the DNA TGTGCCAGCAGGCGAGAGTTATACGAGCAGTACGTC. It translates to CASRRELYEQYV.

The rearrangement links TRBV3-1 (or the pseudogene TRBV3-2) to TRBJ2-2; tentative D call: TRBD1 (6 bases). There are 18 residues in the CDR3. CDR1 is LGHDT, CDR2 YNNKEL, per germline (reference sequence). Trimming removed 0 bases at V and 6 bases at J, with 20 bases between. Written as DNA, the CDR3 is TGTGCCAGCAGCCAAGAAGTCCTGATAAGTGGGGGCCCCGGGGAGCTGTTTTTT. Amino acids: CASSQEVLISGGPGELFF.

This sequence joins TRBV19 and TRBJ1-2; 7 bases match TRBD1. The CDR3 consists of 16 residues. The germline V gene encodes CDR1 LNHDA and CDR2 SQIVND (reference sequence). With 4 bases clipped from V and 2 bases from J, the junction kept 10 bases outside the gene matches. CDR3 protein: CASSTTSMTGNYGYTF. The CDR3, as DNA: TGTGCCAGTAGTACCACATCCATGACAGGGAACTATGGCTACACCTTC.

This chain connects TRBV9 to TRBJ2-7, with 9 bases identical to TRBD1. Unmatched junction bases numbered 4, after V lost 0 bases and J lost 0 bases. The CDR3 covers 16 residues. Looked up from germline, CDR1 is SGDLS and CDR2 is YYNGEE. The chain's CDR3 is CASSVVRTGDSYEQYF. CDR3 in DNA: TGTGCCAGCAGCGTAGTTAGGACAGGGGACTCCTACGAGCAGTACTTC.

The CDR3 reads CASSLEGRGTDTQYF. In DNA form, the CDR3 reads TGCGCCAGCAGCTTGGAGGGGAGGGGCACAGATACGCAGTATTTT. This chain connects TRBV5-1 to TRBJ2-3, with 7 nucleotides matching TRBD2. The trim removed 0 bases at V and 1 base at J, leaving 2 bases unmatched. Germline V gene lookup returns CDR1 SGHRS and CDR2 YFSETQ. The CDR3 loop spans 15 amino acids.

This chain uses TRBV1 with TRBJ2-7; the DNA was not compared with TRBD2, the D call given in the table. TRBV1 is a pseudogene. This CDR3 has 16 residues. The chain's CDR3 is CTSSPVTGGLPCEQYV. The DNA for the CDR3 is TGCACCAGCAGCCCGGTTACGGGGGGGCTCCCTTGTGAGCAGTACGTC.